Each of the 20 T cell receptor beta chains below was sequenced from the same sample in a study of blood T cell repertoires in COVID-19. Clones were sequenced by immunoSEQ multiplex PCR, and TCRdb holds only the in-frame ones, with some missing. The sample lists some 250,000 clones; about 80% were seen once. Specimen: peripheral blood. All receptors come from an elderly woman with acute or convalescent COVID-19.

V usage is TRBV3-1 (or the pseudogene TRBV3-2) and J usage is TRBJ2-2; 7 positions agree with TRBD1. The CDR3 consists of 15 residues. Germline lookup yields CDR1 LGHDT and CDR2 YNNKEL (reference sequence). Losses at the gene ends were 3 bases for V and 3 bases for J; bases not matched to a gene: 4. The CDR3 protein is CASSQETGYTGELFF. Written as DNA, the CDR3 is TGTGCCAGCAGCCAGGAGACAGGGTACACCGGGGAGCTGTTTTTT.

The chain combines TRBV3-1 (or the pseudogene TRBV3-2) with TRBJ2-3, with 12 bases lining up with TRBD2. Germline trimming cut 4 bases from V and 3 bases from J; bases unmatched to any gene: 11. This CDR3 is built from 18 residues. The germline V gene has CDR1 LGHDT and CDR2 YNNKEL (reference sequence). The CDR3 region is CASSPLPPLAGGTDTQYF. For the CDR3, the DNA is TGTGCCAGCAGCCCGCTCCCCCCACTAGCGGGGGGAACAGATACGCAGTATTTT.

CDR3: CASSRREDQPQHF. DNA for the CDR3: TGTGCCAGCAGCCGCCGCGAGGATCAGCCCCAGCATTTT. V is TRBV7-6 and J is TRBJ1-5; D gene ambiguous. In germline, CDR1 is SGHVS, CDR2 FNYEAQ. CDR3 length equals 13 residues. The ends were cut back, 5 bases at V and 5 bases at J, with 10 bases in the middle.

The chain links TRBV29-1 to TRBJ2-3, with a weak D call TRBD2 (6 bases). This CDR3 is 14 amino acids long. V was cut by 7 bases and J by 0 bases, with 14 bases left in between. Germline lookup yields CDR1 SQVTM and CDR2 ANQGSEA. The CDR3 nucleotides are TGCAGCGCGAGGGCGGGGTCGAGCACAGATACGCAGTATTTT. This encodes CSARAGSSTDTQYF.

The chain joins TRBV7-2 to TRBJ2-2, with TRBD2 matching 10 bases. This CDR3 is 16 amino acids long. Trimming cost V 5 bases and J 1 base; bases outside gene matches: 4. Germline V gene sequence: CDR1 SGHTA, CDR2 FQGNSA. The CDR3, as DNA: TGTGCCAGCAGCACCAGCGGGGGGGGGAACACCGGGGAGCTGTTTTTT. Amino acid sequence: CASSTSGGGNTGELFF.

This clone was seen a handful of times. The sample contains more than one DNA sequence encoding this CDR3. This chain joins TRBV5-1 and TRBJ1-4; D gene unclear. V gave up 0 bases and J gave up 8 bases, with 11 bases separating them. The V gene's germline CDR1 is SGHRS and CDR2 YFSETQ. This CDR3 region has 14 residues. As DNA, the CDR3 is TGCGCCAGCAGCTTGGGAGGGTTAGGAGAAAAACTGTTTTTT. This encodes CASSLGGLGEKLFF.

The chain has TRBV12-3 or TRBV12-4 and TRBJ1-5; the D is unclear. V was trimmed by 6 bases and J by 10 bases, leaving 10 bases between them. The CDR3 length is 11 residues. In DNA, the CDR3 is TGTGCCAGCAGCCTGGGAGGACCCCAGCATTTT. Translation: CASSLGGPQHF.

There are a few counts of this clone. The chain carries TRBV2 and TRBJ1-6; 8 bases map to TRBD1. The CDR3 length is 14 residues. The germline gives CDR1 SNHLY, CDR2 FYNNEI. V shed 6 bases, J shed 7 bases, and the junction held 5 bases outside the gene matches. The CDR3 nucleotides read TGTGCCAGCAGAGGACAGGGTTTGAATTCACCCCTCCACTTT. It yields the protein CASRGQGLNSPLHF.

This chain connects TRBV5-1 to TRBJ1-3; possibly TRBD1 for D (5 bases). Per the germline V gene, CDR1 is SGHRS and CDR2 is YFSETQ. The V and J ends lost 0 bases and 4 bases respectively, with 11 bases between them. This CDR3 has 15 residues. The CDR3 DNA reads as TGCGCCAGCAGCTTGGATACAGGCCCCGGAAACACCATATATTTT. This translates into CASSLDTGPGNTIYF.

The chain joins TRBV9 to TRBJ1-6; D not certain. CDR3 length: 14 residues. Trimming left V 3 bases short and J 8 bases short, with 12 bases between. Germline CDR1 and CDR2: SGDLS and YYNGEE. The CDR3 sequence is CASSGQAWDSPLHF. In nucleotides, the CDR3 is TGTGCCAGCAGCGGTCAGGCCTGGGATTCACCCCTCCACTTT.

This clone turned up a few times. This rearrangement joins TRBV6-5 to TRBJ2-2, with D uncertain. The germline CDR1 and CDR2 sequences are MNHEY and SVGAGI. The CDR3 contains 13 residues. V dropped 11 bases and J dropped 5 bases, with 15 bases sitting between them. This CDR3 is CAVLSEQTGELFF. CDR3 nucleotides: TGTGCCGTCCTAAGCGAGCAAACCGGGGAGCTGTTTTTT.

This chain connects TRBV6-1 to TRBJ1-2; D may be TRBD1 (5 bases). This CDR3 is 15 amino acids long. The V gene's germline CDR1 is MNHNS and CDR2 SASEGT. The germline V and J ends were trimmed by 0 bases and 8 bases, with 16 bases remaining between them. The CDR3 nucleotides are TGTGCCAGCAGTGAAGCGTTGGGTGCAGGGTACGGCTACACCTTC. Encoded protein: CASSEALGAGYGYTF.

The CDR3 loop reads CASARRGANEQFF. The DNA of the CDR3 is TGTGCCAGTGCTCGCAGGGGGGCCAATGAGCAGTTCTTC. The chain carries TRBV5-4 and TRBJ2-1; tentatively, D is TRBD1 (7 bases). Germline V gene lookup returns CDR1 SGHNT and CDR2 YYREEE (reference sequence). V was pared by 8 bases and J by 6 bases, with 15 bases between. This CDR3 spans 13 amino acids.

The chain combines TRBV6-2 or TRBV6-3 with TRBJ1-5; 10 bases fit TRBD1. Germline V lookup: CDR1 MNHEY, CDR2 SVGEGT. The CDR3 covers 15 residues. After removal of 5 bases from V and 5 bases from J, the junction contained 6 bases not matched to a gene. The CDR3 spells CASSPDRGQYQPQHF. The CDR3, as DNA: TGTGCCAGCAGTCCCGACAGGGGGCAATATCAGCCCCAGCATTTT.

The V call is TRBV19, the J call TRBJ2-3; no definite D call. Trimming took off 7 bases at V and 4 bases at J, with 6 bases between the two ends. The CDR3 runs 11 residues. The germline CDR1 and CDR2 sequences are LNHDA and SQIVND (reference sequence). The CDR3 sequence: CASTGADTQYF. In nucleotides, the CDR3 is TGTGCCAGTACCGGTGCAGATACGCAGTATTTT.

The chain's CDR3 is CASTSGGAGRDTQYF. In nucleotides, the CDR3 is TGTGCCAGCACCTCCGGGGGGGCAGGCCGGGATACGCAGTATTTT. The rearrangement links TRBV6-5 to TRBJ2-3, with 8 bases that match TRBD2. Unmatched junction bases numbered 12, after V lost 7 bases and J lost 6 bases. CDR3 length: 15 residues. CDR1 is MNHEY, CDR2 SVGAGI, per germline.

This clone was seen a handful of times. This chain joins TRBV5-1 and TRBJ2-1; D ambiguous. Germline V gives CDR1 SGHRS, CDR2 YFSETQ. This CDR3 region has 15 residues. Trimming removed 1 base at V and 6 bases at J, with 14 bases between. The CDR3 bases are TGCGCCAGCAGCTTGTCTGCCAGGTATTCCAATGAGCAGTTCTTC. Translated: CASSLSARYSNEQFF.

V usage is TRBV5-1 and J usage is TRBJ1-3; D is undetermined. V was shortened by 4 bases and J by 0 bases, with 11 bases between the two germline ends. From germline, CDR1 is SGHRS and CDR2 YFSETQ. This CDR3 comprises 15 residues. The chain's CDR3 is CASSNDGGSGNTIYF. DNA for the CDR3: TGCGCCAGCAGCAACGACGGCGGCTCTGGAAACACCATATATTTT.

This clone was detected once. The chain joins TRBV11-3 to TRBJ2-7, with unresolved D. This CDR3 has 11 residues. The germline V and J ends were trimmed by 4 bases and 2 bases, with 3 bases remaining between them. In germline, CDR1 is SGHNT, CDR2 YENEEA. CDR3 region: CASSSAYEQYF. The CDR3 DNA reads TGTGCCAGCAGCTCCGCCTACGAGCAGTACTTC.

This clone was seen a few times. The V and J genes are TRBV6-5 and TRBJ1-2; 8 bases are shared with TRBD1. Trimming took 5 bases from V and 5 from J; bases not matched to a gene: 4. The CDR3 covers 13 residues. Looked up from germline, CDR1 is MNHEY and CDR2 is SVGAGI. CDR3 DNA sequence: TGTGCCAGCAGTAGGACAGGGCCATATGGCTACACCTTC. It encodes CASSRTGPYGYTF.